This T cell receptor beta chain stems from a study of prognosis after radiotherapy for stage I lung cancer. Study in general: In this cohort, every patient with non-small cell lung cancer was regarded as medically inoperable. Findings and caveats of the study: The question of whether the expanded TCR clones were tumor-specific was not determined.

Without prior chemotherapy, radiotherapy or other malignancies, every patient was node-negative by CT and PET/CT. Researchers took around 6 milliliters of peripheral blood at each of two time points. V dropped 5 bases and J dropped 3 bases, with 4 bases sitting between them. Germline CDR1 reads SGHAT; CDR2 reads FQNNGV. The CDR3 totals 11 residues. This clonotype was seen many times. What it binds is not known. Two-round multiplex PCR, the amplification method, yielded TCR beta CDR3 from genomic DNA. TRBV and TRBJ genes each had their own specific primers in first-round PCR. A single record per CDR3 protein comes from TCRdb applying MiXCR to the multiplex PCR reads. The sample shows 12,000 or so distinct CDR3 sequences, about 51% of them seen only once.

The source material was PBMCs, sampled before or after stereotactic body radiation therapy (not recorded which). The V call is TRBV11-2, the J call TRBJ2-5; no clear D. The source of this sequence is a donor over 45 with non-small cell lung cancer. The chain's CDR3 is CASSPKETQYF. DNA of the CDR3: TGTGCCAGCAGCCCTAAAGAGACCCAGTACTTC. Drawing the rest from reference TRBV11-2 and TRBJ2-5, the complete variable domain is EAGVAQSPRYKIIEKRQSVAFWCNPISGHATLYWYQQILGQGPKLLIQFQNNGVVDDSQLPKDRFSAERLKGVDSTLKIQPAKLEDSAVYLCASSPKETQYFGPGTRLLVL.